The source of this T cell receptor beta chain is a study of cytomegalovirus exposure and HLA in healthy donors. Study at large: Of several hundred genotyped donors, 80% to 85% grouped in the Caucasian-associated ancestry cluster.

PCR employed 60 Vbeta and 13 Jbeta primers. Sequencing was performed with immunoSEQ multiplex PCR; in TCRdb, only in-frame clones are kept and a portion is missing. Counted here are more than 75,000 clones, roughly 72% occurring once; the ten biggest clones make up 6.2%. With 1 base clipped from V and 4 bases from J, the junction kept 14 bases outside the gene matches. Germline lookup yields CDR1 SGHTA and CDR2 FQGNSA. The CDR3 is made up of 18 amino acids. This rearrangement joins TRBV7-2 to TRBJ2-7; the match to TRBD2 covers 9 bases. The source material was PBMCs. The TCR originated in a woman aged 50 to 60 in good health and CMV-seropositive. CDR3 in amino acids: CASSLVGGSGRGGYEQYF. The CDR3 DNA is TGTGCCAGCAGCTTAGTGGGGGGTAGCGGGAGAGGAGGTTACGAGCAGTACTTC.